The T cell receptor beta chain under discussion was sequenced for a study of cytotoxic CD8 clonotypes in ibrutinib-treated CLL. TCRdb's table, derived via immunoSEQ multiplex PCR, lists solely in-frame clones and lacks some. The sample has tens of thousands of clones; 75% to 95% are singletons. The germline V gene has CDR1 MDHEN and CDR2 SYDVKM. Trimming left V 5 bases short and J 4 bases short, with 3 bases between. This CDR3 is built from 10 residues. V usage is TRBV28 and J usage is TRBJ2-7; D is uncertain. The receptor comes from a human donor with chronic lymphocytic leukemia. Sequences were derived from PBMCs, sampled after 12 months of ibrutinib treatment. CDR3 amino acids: CASSTYEQYF. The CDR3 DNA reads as TGTGCCAGCAGTACGTACGAGCAGTACTTC.